Listed below are T cell receptor beta chains from one sample, sequenced in a study of cytomegalovirus exposure and HLA in healthy donors. Assay: immunoSEQ multiplex PCR; the TCRdb copy retains only in-frame clones and omits some. Here the sample spans fewer than 200,000 clones, roughly nine tenths being singletons. Sequences were obtained from PBMCs. These receptors were collected from a woman aged 18 to 35 in good health and CMV-seropositive. Each CDR3 is given with its conserved first and last residue. The D gene is left open where the match is weak. Size tells how often a clone was seen (once, few, many) or the class of an expanded clone, and some rows leave it out.

J,size,D,V,DNA,CDR3
TRBJ2-7,NA,NA,TRBV5-8,TGTGCCAGCAGCTCCTACTACGAGCAGTACTTC,CASSSYYEQYF
TRBJ1-2,NA,NA,TRBV27,TGTGCCAGCAGTCCCTCGGGACATACTAACTATGGCTACACCTTC,CASSPSGHTNYGYTF
TRBJ2-1,NA,TRBD2,TRBV7-9,TGTGCCAGCAGCCTAAGCGGGGTCTCTAATGAGCAGTTCTTC,CASSLSGVSNEQFF
TRBJ1-1,NA,TRBD1,TRBV6-1,TGTGCCAGCAGTGAACGGACAGGGGGGAGGGGGGTCTTT,CASSERTGGRGVF
TRBJ2-2,NA,TRBD1,TRBV19,TGTGCCAGTAGTGAACAGGGGGACACCGGGGAGCTGTTTTTT,CASSEQGDTGELFF
TRBJ1-1,NA,NA,TRBV11-2,TGTGCCAGCAGCCCCCCACGGCAGGGGTACACTGAAGCTTTCTTT,CASSPPRQGYTEAFF
TRBJ2-2,NA,NA,TRBV13,TGTGCCAGCAGCTTACGGGCGGGGAACACCGGGGAGCTGTTTTTT,CASSLRAGNTGELFF
TRBJ2-5,NA,NA,TRBV7-9,TGTGCCAGCAGCTTAGAGACAGGACGAGAGACCCAGTACTTC,CASSLETGRETQYF
TRBJ2-5,once,TRBD1,TRBV5-5,TGTGCCAGCAGCCCCTTCGGGACAGAGCAAGAGACCCAGTACTTC,CASSPFGTEQETQYF
TRBJ1-2,NA,TRBD1,TRBV29-1,TGCAGCGTTGAAATGGTGGGACAGGGATTTACTAACTATGGCTACACCTTC,CSVEMVGQGFTNYGYTF
TRBJ1-1,NA,TRBD1,TRBV6-4,TGTGCCAGCAGCCCGACGGGACAGCACACTGAAGCTTTCTTT,CASSPTGQHTEAFF
TRBJ1-5,NA,TRBD1,TRBV11-3,TGTGCCAGCAGCTTGGATGGACAGGGAGGTCAGCCCCAGCATTTT,CASSLDGQGGQPQHF
TRBJ1-1,NA,NA,TRBV18,TGTGCCAGCTCACCGGCGGGGGGAAGAACTGAAGCTTTCTTT,CASSPAGGRTEAFF
TRBJ1-1,NA,NA,TRBV27,TGTGCCAGCCGTTCCCCACTTGGGGGAGGGCGAACAGTGGAAGCTTTCTTT,CASRSPLGGGRTVEAFF